This TCR beta chain was observed in a study of T cell responses to AZD1222 COVID-19 vaccine. As regards this clone: Its specificity is unknown.

Trimming removed 2 bases from V and 10 bases from J, with 18 bases in between. CDR3 size: 15 residues. CDR1 and CDR2 from the germline V gene are MNHNS and SASEGT. Only in-frame clones appear in the TCRdb table, and some are missing; sequencing was by immunoSEQ multiplex PCR. The top ten hold about 14% of the sample, which has 56,000 or so clones, roughly 88% seen once. Overall study findings and caveats: Spike-wide vaccine-associated CD4 TCRs dominated at 160-218 and 743-854. Donors in the cohort were predominantly white British and more often female, and clonal diversity was possibly underestimated. The peak T cell response came first, and repertoires were sampled only after it. Baseline testing showed seropositivity in only a handful of AZD1222 recipients.

J is TRBJ1-5 and V is TRBV6-1, with a tentative D call TRBD1 (5 bases). This TCR derives from an adult in good health. The sequenced sample was peripheral blood, obtained on day 0 of AZD1222 vaccination. The CDR3 reads CASSEFQGRFEPQHF. The CDR3 DNA follows: TGTGCCAGCAGTGAATTCCAGGGACGGTTTGAACCCCAGCATTTT.